This passage covers 31 T cell receptor beta chains from one sample sequenced in a study of blood T cell repertoires in COVID-19 (TCRdb year 2020). To prepare the library, the immunoSEQ multiplex PCR assay was applied. This immuneACCESS table, as held by TCRdb, lists in-frame sequences with V and J called but not all clones. Of the missing ones, under half trace to an unresolved V gene in checked studies; the others have no known cause. The sample contains roughly 100,000 clones, approximately 80% of them found a single time. The ten largest clones add up to 7.5% to 10% of the sample. Input material: peripheral blood. The receptors stem from a man aged 60-69 years with active or convalescent COVID-19.

There are a few counts of this clone. The chain employs TRBV7-9 and TRBJ2-2; tentatively, D is TRBD2 (6 bases). The CDR3 loop spans 16 amino acids. Germline CDR1 reads SEHNR; CDR2 reads FQNEAQ (reference sequence). V was cut by 1 base and J by 3 bases, with 12 bases left in between. The CDR3 region is CASSLGLGFYTGELFF. The CDR3, as DNA: TGTGCCAGCAGCTTAGGACTAGGGTTCTACACCGGGGAGCTGTTTTTT.

This clone has only a few counts. The rearrangement links TRBV2 to TRBJ1-1; D gene unclear. Germline CDR1 reads SNHLY; CDR2 reads FYNNEI. The CDR3 runs 13 residues. V was cut by 3 bases and J by 6 bases, with 11 bases left in between. The CDR3 loop reads CASSEAWGAEAFF. In DNA form, the CDR3 reads TGTGCCAGCAGTGAGGCATGGGGAGCTGAAGCTTTCTTT.

This rearrangement joins TRBV6-6 to TRBJ2-5; 14 bases map to TRBD2. Germline V gene lookup returns CDR1 MNHNY and CDR2 SVGAGI (reference sequence). The junction had 4 bases not matched to a gene; V was cut back by 5 bases and J by 5 bases. This CDR3 contains 15 residues. DNA for the CDR3: TGTGCCAGCAGTCCGGGACTAGCGGGAGTCGAGACCCAGTACTTC. Translating gives CASSPGLAGVETQYF.

The V and J genes are TRBV5-1 and TRBJ2-1; 7 bases line up with TRBD2. Germline lookup yields CDR1 SGHRS and CDR2 YFSETQ. CDR3 length: 15 residues. V gave up 2 bases and J gave up 7 bases; unmatched junction bases: 9. Written as DNA, the CDR3 is TGCGCCAGCAGCTTTGACCCGACCGGGGGGAATGAGCAGTTCTTC. Its protein product is CASSFDPTGGNEQFF.

This clone came up once. The CDR3 coding sequence is TGCGCCAGCAGCTTGTCGGGAGGCAGGGTTGATCACGAGCAGTACTTC. It translates to CASSLSGGRVDHEQYF. This rearrangement joins TRBV5-1 to TRBJ2-7; 7 bases line up with TRBD2. Looked up from germline, CDR1 is SGHRS and CDR2 is YFSETQ. V shed 1 base, J shed 5 bases, and the junction held 12 bases outside the gene matches. This CDR3 region has 16 residues.

This chain links TRBV6-2 or TRBV6-3 with TRBJ1-1; D remains ambiguous. Trimming cost V 6 bases and J 11 bases, with 13 bases left between them. This CDR3 is built from 11 residues. Germline assignment: CDR1 MNHEY and CDR2 SVGEGT. CDR3 DNA sequence: TGTGCCAGCAGCCCGGGCATGAAGGCTTTCTTT. Its protein is CASSPGMKAFF.

This clone was found a few times. The V call is TRBV7-8, the J call TRBJ1-3; D possibly corresponds to TRBD1 (5 bases). Per the germline V gene, CDR1 is SGHVS and CDR2 is FQNEAQ. V shed 1 base and J shed 6 bases, with 7 bases lying between them. CDR3 size: 13 residues. CDR3 in DNA: TGTGCCAGCAGCTTAGGGGGCGAAAACACCATATATTTT. Translation: CASSLGGENTIYF.

J is TRBJ2-3 and V is TRBV24-1; no clear D gene. This CDR3 has 16 amino acids. In germline, CDR1 is KGHDR, CDR2 SFDVKD. V lost 4 bases and J lost 1, with 14 bases in between. The CDR3 region has the DNA TGTGCCACCAGTGACCCCTCACGCGGCGGCACAGATACGCAGTATTTT. Its translation: CATSDPSRGGTDTQYF.

This clone was detected a few times. The J gene is TRBJ1-1, the V gene TRBV19; D ambiguous. Germline loops: CDR1 LNHDA, CDR2 SQIVND (reference sequence). V shed 3 bases and J shed 1 base, with 9 bases lying between them. The CDR3 is 14 amino acids. CDR3 in DNA: TGTGCCAGTAGTATGAAACTAAAGAACACTGAAGCTTTCTTT. As protein: CASSMKLKNTEAFF.

This clone showed up just once. V gene TRBV5-1 combines with J gene TRBJ1-2, with D possibly matching TRBD1 (6 bases). Germline assignment: CDR1 SGHRS and CDR2 YFSETQ. CDR3 length: 14 residues. V shed 4 bases and J shed 3 bases, with 13 bases lying between them. This CDR3 is CASSTGQIYYGYTF. The CDR3 DNA reads TGCGCCAGCAGCACCGGACAGATCTACTATGGCTACACCTTC.

The chain couples TRBV6-2 or TRBV6-3 to TRBJ2-7; D is ambiguous. CDR3 length equals 15 residues. The V end lost 2 bases, the J end lost 6 bases, and 17 bases lay between the germline ends. Germline V gives CDR1 MNHEY, CDR2 SVGEGT. The CDR3 region is CASSYPGHSLAEQYV. The CDR3 nucleotides are TGTGCCAGCAGTTACCCCGGCCATAGCCTGGCCGAGCAGTACGTC.

The CDR3 spells CASSLEFYEQYF. CDR3 in DNA: TGTGCCAGCAGTTTGGAGTTCTACGAGCAGTACTTC. The gene calls are TRBV28 and TRBJ2-7; no clear D gene. In germline, CDR1 is MDHEN, CDR2 SYDVKM. This CDR3 comprises 12 residues. The V end lost 3 bases, the J end lost 3 bases, and 6 bases lay between the germline ends.

There are a few counts of this clone. V usage is TRBV12-3 or TRBV12-4 and J usage is TRBJ2-2; D remains unclear. The ends were cut back, 4 bases at V and 7 bases at J, with 4 bases in the middle. CDR3 length: 11 residues. CDR3 nucleotide sequence: TGTGCCAGCAGTTACAGCGGGGAGCTGTTTTTT. Residues: CASSYSGELFF.

The gene calls are TRBV15 and TRBJ2-3; 12 bases agree with TRBD2. V lost 4 bases, J lost 2 bases, and 10 bases stayed unmatched. The CDR3 spans 18 residues. Germline assignment: CDR1 LNHNV and CDR2 YYDKDF (reference sequence). CDR3 sequence reads: CATSKQTSGSINTDTQYF. DNA of the CDR3: TGTGCCACCAGCAAACAGACTAGCGGGAGTATTAACACAGATACGCAGTATTTT.

This chain joins TRBV3-1 (or the pseudogene TRBV3-2) and TRBJ1-2; 7 bases align to TRBD1. From germline, CDR1 is LGHDT and CDR2 YNNKEL (reference sequence). The CDR3 contains 13 residues. V lost 4 bases and J lost 4; bases outside the gene matches: 3. As DNA, the CDR3 is TGTGCCAGCAGCCCGACAGGGAGCTATGGCTACACCTTC. This sequence encodes CASSPTGSYGYTF.

CDR3 DNA sequence: TGTGCCAGCAGCGAGAGGACACCCGGGGGAGCTTTCTTT. It yields the protein CASSERTPGGAFF. The V and J genes are TRBV5-5 and TRBJ1-1; possible D gene TRBD1, 5 bases. Trimming left V 4 bases short and J 10 bases short, with 17 bases between. Germline V gene data show CDR1 as SGHKS and CDR2 as YYEKEE (reference sequence). The CDR3 totals 13 residues.

A note on this clone: A much more abundant neighbour one base away suggests this may be a read error. The same CDR3 is also encoded by other DNA sequences in this sample. The rearrangement joins TRBV7-2 to TRBJ2-1, with 7 bases fitting TRBD2. Germline V gene lookup returns CDR1 SGHTA and CDR2 FQGNSA. There are 14 residues in the CDR3. The V gene end was trimmed by 1 base and the J gene end by 8 bases; junction bases not matched to a gene: 5. The CDR3 region is CASSLVRERHEQFF. The CDR3 coding sequence is TGTGCCAGCAGCTTAGTGCGGGAGAGGCATGAGCAGTTCTTC.

This chain links TRBV5-5 with TRBJ2-7, with TRBD2 matching over 8 bases. V shed 5 bases and J 5 bases; nucleotides not matched to a gene: 12. The CDR3 has 15 residues. CDR1 SGHKS and CDR2 YYEKEE come from the germline V gene (reference sequence). In DNA form, the CDR3 reads TGTGCCAGCAGGTCAGGGAGCGGGAGAGGCAACGAGCAGTACTTC. As protein: CASRSGSGRGNEQYF. Full variable domain (remainder filled in from reference TRBV5-5 and TRBJ2-7): DAGVTQSPTHLIKTRGQQVTLRCSPISGHKSVSWYQQVLGQGPQFIFQYYEKEERGRGNFPDRFSARQFPNYSSELNVNALLLGDSALYLCASRSGSGRGNEQYFGPGTRLTVT.

The CDR3, as DNA: TGTGCCAGCAGAGACCGCGGGACAGGGCCGGGGGACATTCAGTACTTC. Encoded protein: CASRDRGTGPGDIQYF. V gene TRBV9 combines with J gene TRBJ2-4; 9 positions agree with TRBD1. This CDR3 has 16 residues. Trimming took 5 bases from V and 8 from J; bases not matched to a gene: 14. CDR1 and CDR2 (germline): SGDLS, YYNGEE.

The chain carries TRBV7-8 and TRBJ1-2, with TRBD1 identical over 7 bases. The trim removed 4 bases at V and 7 bases at J, leaving 15 bases unmatched. CDR3 length equals 16 residues. Per germline, CDR1 SGHVS and CDR2 FQNEAQ. CDR3 in DNA: TGTGCCAGCAGCTCTCAAATGACAGGGATTAAGTTTGGCTACACCTTC. As protein: CASSSQMTGIKFGYTF.

The rearrangement uses TRBV28 and TRBJ2-7; 10 bases agree with TRBD2. V shed 6 bases, J shed 4 bases, and the junction held 12 bases outside the gene matches. CDR3 length equals 16 residues. From germline, CDR1 is MDHEN and CDR2 SYDVKM. The CDR3 DNA reads TGTGCCAGCAGCCAACCCACGCTAGCGGGAGCATACGAGCAGTACGTC. Translating gives CASSQPTLAGAYEQYV.

This chain joins TRBV5-1 and TRBJ2-7; TRBD2 might be the D (6 bases). The V end lost 0 bases, the J end lost 4 bases, and 11 bases lay between the germline ends. Per the germline V gene, CDR1 is SGHRS and CDR2 is YFSETQ. This CDR3 has 14 residues. CDR3: CASSLGQSGYEQYV. The CDR3 DNA reads TGCGCCAGCAGCTTGGGACAGAGCGGGTACGAGCAGTACGTC.

V usage is TRBV10-1 and J usage is TRBJ2-1; tentatively, D is TRBD1 (6 bases). This CDR3 is 17 amino acids long. Deletions cut 3 bases from V and 0 bases from J, with 15 bases between. Germline CDR1 is WNHNN and CDR2 is SYGVQD (reference sequence). CDR3 DNA: TGCGCCAGCAGTGAAACAGGGCCGAGTTTCTCCTACAATGAGCAGTTCTTC. Amino acid sequence: CASSETGPSFSYNEQFF.

In its sample, this clone was seen a few times. This sample also contains other DNA sequences that code for the same CDR3. The chain joins TRBV11-2 to TRBJ1-1; tentatively, D is TRBD1 (5 bases). CDR3 size: 14 residues. Trimming shortened V by 1 base and J by 4 bases, and 10 bases separated the two germline ends. CDR1 is SGHAT, CDR2 FQNNGV, per germline. CDR3 nucleotide sequence: TGTGCCAGCAGCTTAGGGGCGGGGCGCACTGAAGCTTTCTTT. This codes for CASSLGAGRTEAFF.

In DNA form, the CDR3 reads TGTGCCAGCAGTCCCCGGACTTTTTCACCCCTCCACTTT. Amino acid sequence: CASSPRTFSPLHF. The genes are TRBV27 and TRBJ1-6; D unresolved. CDR3 length: 13 amino acids. Germline V lookup: CDR1 MNHEY, CDR2 SMNVEV (reference sequence). Trimming took off 5 bases at V and 9 bases at J, with 11 bases between the two ends.

A few counts support this clone. The chain has TRBV3-1 (or the pseudogene TRBV3-2) and TRBJ1-4, with TRBD1 matching over 7 bases. The CDR3 consists of 13 residues. Germline V CDR1 and CDR2: LGHDT, YNNKEL (reference sequence). The V segment lost 6 bases and the J segment 6 bases; nucleotides outside the gene matches: 4. DNA of the CDR3: TGTGCCAGCAGTAAGGGGGCTGATGAAAAACTGTTTTTT. Its translation is CASSKGADEKLFF.

The rearrangement links TRBV29-1 to TRBJ2-5, with 9 bases that match TRBD2. CDR3 length: 14 amino acids. The V gene's germline CDR1 is SQVTM and CDR2 ANQGSEA. The junction had 10 bases not matched to a gene; V was cut back by 7 bases and J by 4 bases. This CDR3 reads CSARAGTSRETQYF. CDR3 sequence (DNA): TGCAGCGCCCGTGCCGGGACTAGCAGAGAGACCCAGTACTTC.

The chain uses TRBV7-3 and TRBJ2-2; 7 nucleotides match TRBD2. There are 16 residues in the CDR3. J gave up 7 bases and V 7 bases, and 15 bases lay outside the gene matches. Germline V lookup: CDR1 SGHTA, CDR2 FQGTGA. CDR3 nucleotide sequence: TGTGCCAGCACCGATCCTCGGGGAGGGGTTGTCGGGGAGCTGTTTTTT. This codes for CASTDPRGGVVGELFF. Complete variable domain (other parts from reference TRBV7-3 and TRBJ2-2): GAGVSQTPSNKVTEKGKYVELRCDPISGHTALYWYRQSLGQGPEFLIYFQGTGAADDSGLPNDRFFAVRPEGSVSTLKIQRTERGDSAVYLCASTDPRGGVVGELFFGEGSRLTVL.

J is TRBJ1-5 and V is TRBV19, with D possibly TRBD1 on 5 matching bases. Trimming took 5 bases from V and 2 from J, leaving 13 bases between them. Germline values: CDR1 LNHDA, CDR2 SQIVND (reference sequence). This CDR3 is 15 amino acids long. The CDR3: CASSSGRAGNQPQHF. The DNA for the CDR3 is TGTGCCAGTAGTTCCGGCAGGGCGGGCAATCAGCCCCAGCATTTT.

The V and J genes are TRBV6-5 and TRBJ2-3, with D possibly TRBD1 on 5 matching bases. V lost 5 bases and J lost 4, with 16 bases in between. The CDR3 is 15 residues long. Germline assignment: CDR1 MNHEY and CDR2 SVGAGI. The CDR3 DNA sequence: TGTGCCAGCAGTACTTGGACATCCCGGGCAGATACGCAGTATTTT. Translation: CASSTWTSRADTQYF.

The gene calls are TRBV11-1 and TRBJ2-1, with D possibly matching TRBD2 (6 bases). Germline assignment: CDR1 SGHAT and CDR2 FQDESV (reference sequence). The CDR3 covers 16 residues. V was shortened by 3 bases and J by 8 bases, with 20 bases between the two germline ends. This CDR3 reads CASSFRSGRRGDEQFF. CDR3 nucleotides: TGTGCCAGCAGCTTCCGTTCAGGCAGGCGGGGCGATGAGCAGTTCTTC.